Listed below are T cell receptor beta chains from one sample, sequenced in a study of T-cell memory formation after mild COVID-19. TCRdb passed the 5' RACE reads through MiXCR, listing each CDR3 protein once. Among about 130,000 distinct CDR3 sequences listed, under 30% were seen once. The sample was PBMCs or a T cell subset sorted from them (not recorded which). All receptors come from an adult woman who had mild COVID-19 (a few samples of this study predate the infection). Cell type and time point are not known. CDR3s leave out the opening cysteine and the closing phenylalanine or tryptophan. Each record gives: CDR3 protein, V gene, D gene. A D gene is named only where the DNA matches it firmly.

cdr3_aa: SVEGGQSYGYT
v_call: TRBV29-1
d_call: TRBD1

cdr3_aa: ASSSLGQAGKLF
v_call: TRBV7-9
d_call: TRBD1

cdr3_aa: ASSYGTATSTDTQY
v_call: TRBV6-5
d_call: TRBD1

cdr3_aa: ASREVRNTEAF
v_call: TRBV6-1
d_call: -

cdr3_aa: SARNRLTYEQY
v_call: TRBV20-1
d_call: -

cdr3_aa: ASSLSRRGRNTEAF
v_call: TRBV13
d_call: -

cdr3_aa: ASSQRQGIGNSPLH
v_call: TRBV4-1
d_call: TRBD1

cdr3_aa: ASSYEGADTGELF
v_call: TRBV6-2/TRBV6-3
d_call: TRBD1

cdr3_aa: ASSYTPGTINTGELF
v_call: TRBV6-5
d_call: -

cdr3_aa: ASSSGRTEAF
v_call: TRBV7-9
d_call: -

cdr3_aa: ASSQVTPLYTEAF
v_call: TRBV4-1
d_call: -

cdr3_aa: ASSYSGGLPQH
v_call: TRBV6-2/TRBV6-3
d_call: -

cdr3_aa: SVDTGGGYGYT
v_call: TRBV29-1
d_call: -

cdr3_aa: ASSKVVAGNAYEQY
v_call: TRBV21-1
d_call: -

cdr3_aa: SVDRTGGGNEQF
v_call: TRBV29-1
d_call: TRBD1

cdr3_aa: SAKPGQGNANSPLH
v_call: TRBV29-1
d_call: TRBD1

cdr3_aa: ASSVADGGITDTQY
v_call: TRBV9
d_call: TRBD2

cdr3_aa: ASSFVGRAYGYT
v_call: TRBV12-3/TRBV12-4
d_call: -

cdr3_aa: ASSLRGGRATDTQY
v_call: TRBV9
d_call: TRBD2

cdr3_aa: ASSDSARSSYNEQF
v_call: TRBV6-4
d_call: -

cdr3_aa: ASSLARTGTTEAF
v_call: TRBV5-1
d_call: TRBD1

cdr3_aa: ASSLSVGTGFNTEAF
v_call: TRBV7-8
d_call: TRBD1

cdr3_aa: ATSEAPSDTQY
v_call: TRBV24-1
d_call: -

cdr3_aa: AISEAGGNQETQY
v_call: TRBV10-3
d_call: TRBD2

cdr3_aa: SVEGGGSGETQY
v_call: TRBV29-1
d_call: TRBD2

cdr3_aa: ASSYGLAGVYNEQF
v_call: TRBV6-2/TRBV6-3
d_call: TRBD2

cdr3_aa: SARDGRDHYGYT
v_call: TRBV20-1
d_call: -

cdr3_aa: ASSTSGATGELF
v_call: TRBV18
d_call: -

cdr3_aa: ASSIHRMNTEAF
v_call: TRBV4-3
d_call: -